This is a list of T cell receptor beta chains from one sample in a study of blood T cell repertoires in COVID-19. TCRdb keeps only in-frame clones here, not all; method: immunoSEQ multiplex PCR. The sample has around 270,000 clones, approximately 88% seen once; the top ten hold about 2.9%. Sequences were obtained from PBMCs or T cells enriched from blood (not recorded which). The receptors originated from a woman in her forties who had been exposed to COVID-19. Both conserved end residues are part of each CDR3. A D gene is named only where the DNA matches it firmly. For some rows the clone size is stated as once, few or many, or as a class when expanded; others skip it.

d_gene,abundance,j_gene,v_gene,CDR3aa,CDR3nt
TRBD1,many,TRBJ1-6,TRBV12-3/TRBV12-4,CASRTGFSPLHF,TGTGCCAGCAGGACAGGGTTTTCACCCCTCCACTTT
.,.,TRBJ1-6,TRBV6-2/TRBV6-3,CASSYSSRGHSPLHF,TGTGCCAGCAGTTACTCAAGCAGGGGTCATTCACCCCTCCACTTT
.,.,TRBJ1-5,TRBV27,CASGAQPQHF,TGTGCCAGCGGGGCACAGCCCCAGCATTTT
TRBD1,.,TRBJ1-5,TRBV4-2,CASSQVDRGVKGNQPQHF,TGTGCCAGCAGCCAAGTTGACAGGGGGGTTAAAGGTAATCAGCCCCAGCATTTT
.,few,TRBJ1-5,TRBV25-1,CASSSGQGNQPQHF,TGTGCCAGCAGTTCAGGGCAGGGTAATCAGCCCCAGCATTTT
.,.,TRBJ2-7,TRBV30,CAWSEFIVSYEQYF,TGTGCCTGGAGTGAATTTATTGTATCCTACGAGCAGTACTTC
.,.,TRBJ1-1,TRBV19,CASKQGLVENTEAFF,TGTGCCAGTAAGCAGGGACTGGTGGAAAACACTGAAGCTTTCTTT
.,.,TRBJ1-2,TRBV27,CASSPKYRAPLRDGYTF,TGTGCCAGCAGTCCAAAATACCGCGCACCTTTGAGGGATGGCTACACCTTC
.,.,TRBJ1-1,TRBV9,CASSQGRGEAFF,TGTGCCAGCAGCCAAGGGAGGGGTGAAGCTTTCTTT
TRBD1,.,TRBJ2-1,TRBV27,CASSLGQGAYNEQFF,TGTGCCAGCAGCCTCGGACAGGGGGCCTACAATGAGCAGTTCTTC
TRBD1,.,TRBJ1-1,TRBV30,CAYGQVKPEAFF,TGTGCCTACGGACAGGTGAAGCCTGAAGCTTTCTTT